Presented here are 15 T cell receptor beta chains from one specimen sequenced in a study of radiation and T cells in renal cell carcinoma. Generated by immunoSEQ multiplex PCR, the TCRdb table keeps only in-frame clones and is missing some. The data hold roughly 130,000 clones, with roughly four fifths observed a single time. Time point defined: blood 2 weeks post-SBRT. The treatment was: 15 Gy SBRT to primary tumor, nephrectomy 4 weeks later. The sample here was blood, taken from a patient whose treatment included radiotherapy and nephrectomy. The receptors shown here come from a woman in her sixties or seventies with renal cell carcinoma.

V is TRBV5-6 and J is TRBJ1-1; D is unclear. Deletions cut 0 bases from V and 5 bases from J, with 8 bases between. This CDR3 is 13 amino acids long. CDR1 SGHDT and CDR2 YYEEEE come from the germline V gene. The CDR3 sequence: CASSLVSGTEAFF. The CDR3 DNA sequence: TGTGCCAGCAGCTTGGTGTCGGGGACTGAAGCTTTCTTT.

The V and J genes are TRBV28 and TRBJ1-2, with D unclear. The CDR3 sequence is 14 residues long. Trimming left V 6 bases short and J 1 base short, with 12 bases between. Germline loops: CDR1 MDHEN, CDR2 SYDVKM. This chain's CDR3 is CASSLTRINYGYTF. CDR3 coding DNA: TGTGCCAGCAGCTTGACCAGAATTAACTATGGCTACACCTTC.

This clone was picked up one time. The CDR3 region is CAKDRGEQYF. The CDR3 bases are TGTGCCAAAGACAGGGGCGAGCAGTACTTC. The rearrangement joins TRBV6-1 to TRBJ2-7; 8 positions match TRBD1. Looked up from germline, CDR1 is MNHNS and CDR2 is SASEGT. After removal of 10 bases from V and 6 bases from J, the junction contained 2 bases not matched to a gene. The CDR3 has 10 residues.

The V gene is TRBV28, the J gene TRBJ1-5; D perhaps matches TRBD1 (5 bases). V was cut by 5 bases and J by 5 bases, with 19 bases left in between. This CDR3 is built from 16 residues. Germline loops: CDR1 MDHEN, CDR2 SYDVKM. CDR3 loop: CASSPLSGTDHQPQHF. In nucleotides, the CDR3 is TGTGCCAGCAGTCCTTTAAGCGGGACGGATCATCAGCCCCAGCATTTT.

V usage is TRBV5-8 and J usage is TRBJ1-4, with TRBD1 as a possible D gene (5 bases). The CDR3 runs 14 residues. Trimming cost V 4 bases and J 5 bases, with 12 bases left between them. CDR1 SGHTS and CDR2 YDEGEE come from the germline V gene. CDR3 bases: TGTGCCAGCAGCGCAGGGCAGGGAAATGAAAAACTGTTTTTT. Its protein product is CASSAGQGNEKLFF.

The chain recombines TRBV7-8 with TRBJ2-7; tentatively, D is TRBD2 (5 bases). The CDR3 spans 14 residues. V was pared by 6 bases and J by 12 bases, with 24 bases between. Germline loops: CDR1 SGHVS, CDR2 FQNEAQ. In DNA, the CDR3 is TGTGCCAGCAGGGCCACGGAGGTGGAGTCTGGGTCGTACTTC. Its translation: CASRATEVESGSYF.

The chain is built from TRBV9 and TRBJ2-2; the D call may be TRBD1 or TRBD2 (5 bases each). The CDR3 length is 17 residues. V was clipped by 2 bases and J by 5 bases, with 19 bases between them. Germline V lookup: CDR1 SGDLS, CDR2 YYNGEE. CDR3 nucleotides: TGTGCCAGCAGCGTGGGACGAGGGGCGTCAAGAACCGGGGAGCTGTTTTTT. It yields the protein CASSVGRGASRTGELFF.

CDR3 coding DNA: TGTGCCAGCTCACCGAGACAGGAGTCTAACTATGGCTACACCTTC. This codes for CASSPRQESNYGYTF. V usage is TRBV18 and J usage is TRBJ1-2, with D maybe TRBD1 (6 bases). With 3 bases removed from V and 0 bases from J, the gap between germline ends came to 11 bases. The CDR3 covers 15 residues. Germline CDR1 reads KGHSH; CDR2 reads LQKENI.

The chain has TRBV2 and TRBJ1-4; 7 bases fit TRBD1. Looked up from germline, CDR1 is SNHLY and CDR2 is FYNNEI. V was pared by 6 bases and J by 0 bases, with 4 bases of the junction left unmatched. The CDR3 is 15 amino acids. The CDR3 sequence is CASRGTAATNEKLFF. The CDR3, as DNA: TGTGCCAGCAGGGGGACAGCTGCAACTAATGAAAAACTGTTTTTT.

This clone has only a few counts. The rearrangement joins TRBV5-1 to TRBJ2-7, with a tentative D call TRBD1 (5 bases). The CDR3 is 13 amino acids. The germline CDR1 and CDR2 sequences are SGHRS and YFSETQ. Trimming took 5 bases from V and 1 from J, leaving 10 bases between them. For the CDR3, the DNA is TGCGCCAGCAGGTACAGGTCTTCCTACGAGCAGTACTTC. It is translated as CASRYRSSYEQYF.

This clone was counted a single time. The genes are TRBV14 and TRBJ1-3, with D uncertain. The germline CDR1 and CDR2 sequences are SGHDN and FVKESK. Trimming cost V 5 bases and J 5 bases, with 13 bases left between them. This CDR3 has 14 amino acids. Here the CDR3 reads CASSYFGGRNTIYF. In DNA, the CDR3 is TGTGCCAGCAGCTACTTCGGCGGCCGAAACACCATATATTTT.

The chain combines TRBV7-2 with TRBJ1-2; D is perhaps TRBD1 (5 bases). Germline V gene lookup returns CDR1 SGHTA and CDR2 FQGNSA. The CDR3 covers 16 residues. V was cut by 5 bases and J by 0 bases, with 16 bases left in between. CDR3 in DNA: TGTGCCAGCAGCCTGGATGCCGGGACCGCTAACTATGGCTACACCTTC. It is translated as CASSLDAGTANYGYTF.

J is TRBJ2-3 and V is TRBV28, with 11 bases matching TRBD2. CDR1 and CDR2 (germline): MDHEN, SYDVKM. V shed 6 bases, J shed 4 bases, and the junction held 3 bases outside the gene matches. The CDR3 contains 14 residues. The CDR3 reads CASRKLAGADTQYF. The CDR3 DNA sequence: TGTGCCAGCAGAAAACTAGCGGGAGCAGATACGCAGTATTTT.

The rearrangement uses TRBV25-1 and TRBJ2-5; a weak D match, TRBD2 (5 bases). V lost 4 bases to trimming and J lost 3 bases, with 15 bases between them. This CDR3 is built from 15 residues. Per the germline V gene, CDR1 is MGHDK and CDR2 is SYGVNS. CDR3 DNA: TGTGCCAGCAGTGCTACGGGGTCCTGGGAAGAGACCCAGTACTTC. Amino acid sequence: CASSATGSWEETQYF. Full variable domain (missing parts from reference TRBV25-1 and TRBJ2-5): EADIYQTPRYLVIGTGKKITLECSQTMGHDKMYWYQQDPGMELHLIHYSYGVNSTEKGDLSSESTVSRIRTEHFPLTLESARPSHTSQYLCASSATGSWEETQYFGPGTRLLVL.

The chain links TRBV19 to TRBJ1-4; a possible D gene is TRBD1 (5 bases). The CDR3 loop spans 16 amino acids. V was clipped by 3 bases and J by 5 bases, with 16 bases between them. Germline CDR1 and CDR2: LNHDA and SQIVND (reference sequence). CDR3 nucleotide sequence: TGTGCCAGTAGTATCCTAGTGACAGCTACGAATGAAAAACTGTTTTTT. It encodes CASSILVTATNEKLFF.